This paragraph reports one T cell receptor beta chain. The antigen remains undetermined. The data derive from a study of cytomegalovirus exposure and HLA in healthy donors. For the study at large: A prior analysis found about 120 million unique TCR beta sequences from 170 million or so T cells.

Regarding the study as a whole: At a 0.05 false discovery rate, a later analysis found about 17,000 TCR beta sequences to be associated with HLA alleles. CMV serostatus was the sole immune exposure information available.

The CDR3 runs to 16 residues. Germline V gene data show CDR1 as SGHVS and CDR2 as FQNEAQ. V was clipped by 5 bases and J by 3 bases; unmatched bases: 10. The PCR employed 60 Vbeta primers together with 13 Jbeta primers. Using immunoSEQ multiplex PCR, the repertoire was profiled, and TCRdb retains in-frame clones only, with some absent. This specimen shows about 92,000 clones; the ten leading clones hold 15%. Source material: PBMCs. The chain uses TRBV7-8 and TRBJ2-1; 7 positions agree with TRBD2. This TCR was sampled from a man aged 50 to 59 in good health and CMV-seropositive. This chain's CDR3 is CASSPLTSFHYNEQFF. As DNA, the CDR3 is TGTGCCAGCAGCCCCCTGACTAGCTTCCACTACAATGAGCAGTTCTTC.